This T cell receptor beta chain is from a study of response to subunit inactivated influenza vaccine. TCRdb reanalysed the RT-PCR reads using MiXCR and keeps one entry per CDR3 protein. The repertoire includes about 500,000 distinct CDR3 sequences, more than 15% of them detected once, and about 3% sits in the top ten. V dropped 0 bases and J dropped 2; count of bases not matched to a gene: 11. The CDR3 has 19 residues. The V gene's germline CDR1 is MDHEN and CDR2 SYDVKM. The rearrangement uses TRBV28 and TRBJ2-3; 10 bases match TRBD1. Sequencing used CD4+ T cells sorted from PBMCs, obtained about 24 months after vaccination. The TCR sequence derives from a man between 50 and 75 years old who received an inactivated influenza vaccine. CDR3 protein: CASSLWGARQGANTDTQYF. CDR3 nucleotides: TGTGCCAGCAGTTTATGGGGCGCTAGACAGGGGGCCAACACAGATACGCAGTATTTT.